The T cell receptor beta chain described here comes from a study of blood T cell repertoires in COVID-19. Profiled with immunoSEQ multiplex PCR; TCRdb holds only in-frame clones, not every one. Among 250,000 or so clones listed, around nine tenths were seen once. The trim removed 5 bases at V and 5 bases at J, leaving 7 bases unmatched. Germline CDR1 and CDR2: LNHDA and SQIVND (reference sequence). The CDR3 runs 15 residues. This clonotype originated in a woman between 40 and 55 years old who had recovered from COVID-19. The chain has TRBV19 and TRBJ2-1, with 9 bases lining up with TRBD2. Sample: peripheral blood. This CDR3 reads CASSPRTSANNEQFF. CDR3 sequence (DNA): TGTGCCAGTAGTCCCCGGACTAGCGCTAACAATGAGCAGTTCTTC.